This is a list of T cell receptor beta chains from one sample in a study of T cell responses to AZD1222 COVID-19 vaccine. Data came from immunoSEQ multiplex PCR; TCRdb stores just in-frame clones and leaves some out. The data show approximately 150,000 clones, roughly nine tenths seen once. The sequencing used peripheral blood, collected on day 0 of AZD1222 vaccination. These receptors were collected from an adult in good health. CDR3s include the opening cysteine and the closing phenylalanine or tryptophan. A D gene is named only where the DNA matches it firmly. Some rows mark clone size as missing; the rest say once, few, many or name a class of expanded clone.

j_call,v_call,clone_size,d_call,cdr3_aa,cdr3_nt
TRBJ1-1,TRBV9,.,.,CASSVRGTEAFF,TGTGCCAGCAGCGTGCGGGGGACTGAAGCTTTCTTT
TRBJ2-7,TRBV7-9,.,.,CASSATSYEQYF,TGTGCCAGCAGCGCGACATCTTACGAGCAGTACTTC
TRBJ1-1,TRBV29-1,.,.,CSLKLLGPNTEAFF,TGCAGCCTGAAACTTTTGGGTCCGAACACTGAAGCTTTCTTT
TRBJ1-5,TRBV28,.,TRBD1,CASSVGTAGNQPQHF,TGTGCCAGCAGTGTCGGGACAGCCGGCAATCAGCCCCAGCATTTT
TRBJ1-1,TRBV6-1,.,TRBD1,CASSETGDAEAFF,TGTGCCAGCAGTGAGACAGGGGACGCTGAAGCTTTCTTT
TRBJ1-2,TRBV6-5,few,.,CASSYTDTNYGYTF,TGTGCCAGCAGTTACACGGACACGAACTATGGCTACACCTTC
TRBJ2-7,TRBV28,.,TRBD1,CASSPVDRDSYEQYF,TGTGCCAGCAGTCCCGTAGACAGGGATTCCTACGAGCAGTACTTC
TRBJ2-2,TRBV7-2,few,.,CASSLTPNTGELFF,TGTGCCAGCAGCTTAACACCGAACACCGGGGAGCTGTTTTTT
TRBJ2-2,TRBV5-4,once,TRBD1,CASSLLRLTGGTGELFF,TGTGCCAGCAGCCTACTCCGGTTGACAGGGGGCACCGGGGAGCTGTTTTTT
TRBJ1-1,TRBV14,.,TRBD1,CASSPTGGRTEAFF,TGTGCCAGCAGCCCGACAGGGGGGCGGACTGAAGCTTTCTTT
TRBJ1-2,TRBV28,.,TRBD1,CASSLRQGGYGYTF,TGTGCCAGCAGTTTAAGACAGGGTGGCTATGGCTACACCTTC
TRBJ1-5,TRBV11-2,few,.,CASSPSFDSHQPQHF,TGTGCCAGCAGCCCGAGCTTCGACAGCCATCAGCCCCAGCATTTT
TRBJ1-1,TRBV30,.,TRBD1,CAWSTTGVTEAFF,TGTGCCTGGTCGACAACAGGGGTAACTGAAGCTTTCTTT
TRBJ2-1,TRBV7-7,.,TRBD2,CASSLLLAAEQFF,TGTGCTAGCAGCCTCCTCCTAGCGGCCGAGCAGTTCTTC
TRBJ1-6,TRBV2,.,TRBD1,CASFPDRSSPLHF,TGTGCCAGCTTCCCGGACAGGTCTTCACCCCTCCACTTT
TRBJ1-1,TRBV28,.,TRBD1,CASSVRGPDTEAFF,TGTGCCAGCAGTGTCAGGGGGCCGGACACTGAAGCTTTCTTT
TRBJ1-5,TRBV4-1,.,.,CASSQPNRDNQPQHF,TGCGCCAGCAGCCAACCGAACAGGGACAATCAGCCCCAGCATTTT
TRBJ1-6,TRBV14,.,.,CASSQDQGSNSPLHF,TGTGCCAGCAGCCAAGATCAGGGAAGTAATTCACCCCTCCACTTT
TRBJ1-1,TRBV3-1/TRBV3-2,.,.,CASSRTVMTEAFF,TGTGCCAGCAGCCGGACCGTGATGACCGAAGCTTTCTTT
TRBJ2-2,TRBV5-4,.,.,CASSLYGRRGKVHGELFF,TGTGCCAGCAGCTTGTATGGCCGGCGGGGCAAAGTACACGGGGAGCTGTTTTTT
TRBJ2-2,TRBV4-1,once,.,CASSPRDVDTGELFF,TGCGCCAGCAGCCCCCGGGACGTGGACACCGGGGAGCTGTTTTTT
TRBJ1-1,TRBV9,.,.,CASSGRGSHNTEAFF,TGTGCCAGCAGCGGACGGGGCAGCCATAACACTGAAGCTTTCTTT
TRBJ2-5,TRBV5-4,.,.,CASSLAAAQETQYF,TGTGCCAGCAGCTTGGCGGCAGCCCAAGAGACCCAGTACTTC
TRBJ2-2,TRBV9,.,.,CASSVEASRTGELFF,TGTGCCAGCAGCGTAGAGGCGTCGAGGACCGGGGAGCTGTTTTTT
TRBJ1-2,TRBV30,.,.,CAWSRGTNYGYTF,TGTGCCTGGAGTCGGGGAACTAACTATGGCTACACCTTC
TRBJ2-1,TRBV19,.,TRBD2,CASSSPGTSGLYNEQFF,TGTGCCAGTAGTTCCCCCGGGACTAGCGGCTTATACAATGAGCAGTTCTTC
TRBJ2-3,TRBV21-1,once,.,CASSKGCLAGGAPSTDTQYF,TGTGCCAGCAGCAAGGGTTGCCTAGCGGGCGGTGCCCCTAGCACAGATACGCAGTATTTT
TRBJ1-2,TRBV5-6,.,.,CASSLLNHGYTF,TGTGCCAGCAGCTTGTTGAATCATGGCTACACCTTC
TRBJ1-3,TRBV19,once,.,CASSPPLGSGNTIYF,TGTGCCAGTAGCCCCCCTTTGGGATCCGGAAACACCATATATTTT
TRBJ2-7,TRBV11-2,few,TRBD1,CASSLATGGADSYEQYF,TGTGCCAGCAGCTTAGCCACAGGGGGCGCGGATTCCTACGAGCAGTACTTC
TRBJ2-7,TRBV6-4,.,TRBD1,CASSVPDRVSYEQYF,TGTGCCAGCAGTGTCCCCGACAGGGTATCCTACGAGCAGTACTTC
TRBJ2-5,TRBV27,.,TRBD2,CASSLYSGGAGETQYF,TGTGCCAGCAGTTTATATAGCGGGGGGGCGGGAGAGACCCAGTACTTC
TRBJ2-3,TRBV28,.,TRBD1,CASSLWGTATSTDTQYF,TGTGCCAGCAGTTTGTGGGGGACAGCGACTAGCACAGATACGCAGTATTTT
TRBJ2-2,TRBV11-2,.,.,CASSINHGELFF,TGTGCCAGCAGCATTAATCACGGGGAGCTGTTTTTT
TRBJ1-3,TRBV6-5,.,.,CASSYMYSGNTIYF,TGTGCCAGCAGTTACATGTACTCTGGAAACACCATATATTTT
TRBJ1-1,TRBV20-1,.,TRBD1,CSATRDRIAFF,TGCAGTGCTACACGGGACAGGATAGCTTTCTTT
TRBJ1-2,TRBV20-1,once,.,CSATGGYGYTF,TGCAGTGCTACAGGAGGCTATGGCTACACCTTC
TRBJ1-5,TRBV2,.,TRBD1,CASSVSSGGIPSNQPQHF,TGTGCCAGCAGTGTTAGTTCAGGGGGGATCCCGAGCAATCAGCCCCAGCATTTT
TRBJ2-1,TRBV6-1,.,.,CASSEVMGGEQFF,TGTGCCAGCAGTGAAGTTATGGGGGGTGAGCAGTTCTTC
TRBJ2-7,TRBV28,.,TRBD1,CASSPHRGSYEQYF,TGTGCCAGCAGTCCTCACAGGGGCTCCTACGAGCAGTACTTC
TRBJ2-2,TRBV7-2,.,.,CASSFGQQNTGELFF,TGTGCCAGCAGCTTTGGGCAGCAAAACACCGGGGAGCTGTTTTTT
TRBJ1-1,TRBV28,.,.,CASSFHTEAFF,TGTGCCAGCAGTTTTCACACGGAAGCTTTCTTT
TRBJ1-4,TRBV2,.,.,CASSPRGAREKLFF,TGTGCCAGCAGTCCGCGCGGGGCCCGGGAAAAACTGTTTTTT
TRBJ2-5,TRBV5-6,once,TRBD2,CASSLGRGATQYF,TGTGCCAGCAGCTTGGGGCGGGGGGCGACCCAGTACTTC
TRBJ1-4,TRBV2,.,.,CASLGFEKLFF,TGTGCCAGCCTTGGATTTGAAAAACTGTTTTTT
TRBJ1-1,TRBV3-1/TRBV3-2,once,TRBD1,CATDRGLGTEAFF,TGTGCCACGGACAGGGGGCTAGGCACTGAAGCTTTCTTT
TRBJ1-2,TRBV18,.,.,CASSPADRRYGYTF,TGTGCCAGCTCACCCGCGGACCGACGCTATGGCTACACCTTC
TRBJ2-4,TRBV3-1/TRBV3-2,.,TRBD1,CASSQNLQGAGGNIQYF,TGTGCCAGCAGCCAAAATCTGCAGGGGGCCGGGGGAAACATTCAGTACTTC
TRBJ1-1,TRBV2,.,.,CASSARNTEAFF,TGTGCCAGCAGTGCTCGGAACACTGAAGCTTTCTTT
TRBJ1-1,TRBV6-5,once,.,CASTLGGRGTEAFF,TGTGCCAGCACCCTCGGGGGCCGGGGGACTGAAGCTTTCTTT
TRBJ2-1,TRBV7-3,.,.,CASSPGPSNEQFF,TGTGCCAGCAGCCCAGGGCCCTCAAATGAGCAGTTCTTC